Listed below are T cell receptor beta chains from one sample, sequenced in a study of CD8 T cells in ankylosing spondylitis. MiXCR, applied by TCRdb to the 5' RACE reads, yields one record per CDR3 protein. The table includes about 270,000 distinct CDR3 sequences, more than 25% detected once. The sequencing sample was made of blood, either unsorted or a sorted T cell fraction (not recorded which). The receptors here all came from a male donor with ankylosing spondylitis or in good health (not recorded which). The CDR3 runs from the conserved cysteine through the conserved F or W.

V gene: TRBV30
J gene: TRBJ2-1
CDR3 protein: CAWSVGGSSYNEQFF

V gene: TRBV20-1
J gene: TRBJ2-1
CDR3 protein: CSKERGGDISHLYNEQFF

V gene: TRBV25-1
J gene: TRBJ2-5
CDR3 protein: CASSDGPDQETQYF

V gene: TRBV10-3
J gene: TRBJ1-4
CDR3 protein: CAISESVGPPNEKLFF

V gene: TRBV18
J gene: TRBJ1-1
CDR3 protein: CASSPRDRDTEAFF

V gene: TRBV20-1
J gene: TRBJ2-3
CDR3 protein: CSARDPGQGIPDTQYF

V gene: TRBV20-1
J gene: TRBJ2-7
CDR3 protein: CSALPGTGGNEQYF

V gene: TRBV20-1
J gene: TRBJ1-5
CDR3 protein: CSASHAEGGNQPQHF

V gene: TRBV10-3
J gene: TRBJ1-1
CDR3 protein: CAISESRDAEAFF

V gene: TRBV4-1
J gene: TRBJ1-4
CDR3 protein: CASSQDPRGTGMREKLFF

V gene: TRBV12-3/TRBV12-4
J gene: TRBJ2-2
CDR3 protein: CASTSGTGIAGELFF

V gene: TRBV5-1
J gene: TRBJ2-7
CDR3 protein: CASSRGDDSYEQYF

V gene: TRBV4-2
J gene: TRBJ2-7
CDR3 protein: CASSQDETPSYEQYF

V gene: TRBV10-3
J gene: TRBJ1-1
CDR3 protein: CAISEGGGGTTEAFF

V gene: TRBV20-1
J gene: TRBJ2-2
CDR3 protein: CSARTRNTGELFF

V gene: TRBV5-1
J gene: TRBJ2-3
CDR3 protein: CASSLSTDTQYF

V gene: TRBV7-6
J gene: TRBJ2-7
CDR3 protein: CASSLDSSYEQYF

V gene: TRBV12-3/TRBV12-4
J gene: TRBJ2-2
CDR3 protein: CASSLGTGPGELFF

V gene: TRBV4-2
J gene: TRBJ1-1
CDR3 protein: CASSQDRMVGPRAFF

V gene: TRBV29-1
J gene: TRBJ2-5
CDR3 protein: CSVGSGAGETQYF

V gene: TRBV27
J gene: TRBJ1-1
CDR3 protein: CASRADEGMNTEAFF

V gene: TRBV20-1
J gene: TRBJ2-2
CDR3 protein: CSAPDQGTGELFF

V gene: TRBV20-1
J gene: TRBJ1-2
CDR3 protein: CSARFQGSGGYTF

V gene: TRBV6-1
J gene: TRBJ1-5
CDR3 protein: CASKWSATGGFQPQHF

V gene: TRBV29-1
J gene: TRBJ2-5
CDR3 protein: CSVARLAQETQYF

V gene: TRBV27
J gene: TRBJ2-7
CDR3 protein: CASTPKAGQTFEQYF

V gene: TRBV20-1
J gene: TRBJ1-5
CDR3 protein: CSAGRTRRPQHF

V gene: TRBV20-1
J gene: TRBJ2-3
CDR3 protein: CSASLGRPTDTQYF

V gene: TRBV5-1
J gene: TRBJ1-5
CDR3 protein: CASSVYSNQPQHF

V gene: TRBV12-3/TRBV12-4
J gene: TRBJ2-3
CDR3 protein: CASSTPGQGTDTQYF

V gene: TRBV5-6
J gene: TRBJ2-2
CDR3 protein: CASSLPGTGWAGELFF

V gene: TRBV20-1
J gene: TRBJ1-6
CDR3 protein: CSAHPGQSQEALHF

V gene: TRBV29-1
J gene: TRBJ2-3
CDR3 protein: CSVEGVDTQYF

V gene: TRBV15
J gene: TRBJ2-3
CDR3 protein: CAPSGGRVNTQYF

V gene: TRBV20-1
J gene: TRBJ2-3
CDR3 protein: CSASGDTQYF

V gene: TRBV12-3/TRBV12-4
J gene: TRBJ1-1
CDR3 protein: CASSFSGQGGTEAFF

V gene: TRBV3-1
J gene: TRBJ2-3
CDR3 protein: CASSPSGRADTQYF

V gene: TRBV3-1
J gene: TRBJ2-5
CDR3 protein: CASSQSGETQYF

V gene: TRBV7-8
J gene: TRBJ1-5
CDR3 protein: CASSLARVARGGQPQHF

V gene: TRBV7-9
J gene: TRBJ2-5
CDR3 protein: CASRNRVLETQYF

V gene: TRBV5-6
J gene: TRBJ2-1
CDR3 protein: CASTLGLAGGGEQFF